This T cell receptor beta chain appears in the sequencing data of a study of CD8 T cells in Susac syndrome. Study results and limitations: The study acknowledged a relatively small number of individuals in its TCR sequencing and HLA analysis.

Random hexamers served to reverse transcribe roughly 0.5 to 1 ug RNA. With immunoSEQ multiplex PCR, TCR beta CDR3 was amplified across 54 Vbeta and 13 Jbeta. MiXCR, run by TCRdb on the immunoSEQ multiplex PCR reads, gives a single entry per CDR3 protein. The sample lists 170,000 or so distinct CDR3 sequences; 85% to 95% were seen once. To note about this clonotype: Its target is unknown.

The Susac syndrome patients fit the recently defined diagnostic criteria for definite or probable disease. Negative isolation yielded CD4+ and CD8+ T cells, and FACS enriched TEMRA cells. The specimen sequenced was CD4+ T cells from PBMCs. This clonotype originated in a human donor with Susac syndrome.

CDR3 sequence reads: CASSSSGQGAKRDGYTF. CDR3 DNA: TGTGCCAGCAGTTCCTCGGGACAGGGGGCAAAGCGGGATGGCTACACCTTC. The chain uses TRBV28 and TRBJ1-2; TRBD1 matches 12 bases. J was trimmed by 6 bases and V by 4 bases; bases with no gene match: 12. The CDR3 is made up of 17 amino acids. Germline CDR1 reads MDHEN; CDR2 reads SYDVKM.